The 24 T cell receptor beta chains listed next were all sequenced from one sample in a study of CXCR3-negative and CXCR3-positive naive CD8 T cells. Findings and caveats of the study: TRB CDR3s were more hydrophobic in CXCR3-positive than in CXCR3-negative naive cells.

What these receptors recognize is not known. Preparation of TRB cDNA libraries relied on 5' RACE carrying UMI labels. TCRdb re-called the 5' RACE reads and gives one entry per CDR3 protein, without DNA. This sample contains approximately 120,000 distinct CDR3 sequences. Sequencing input: naive CXCR3+ CD8+ T cells from blood. Subset noted: CD45RO-CCR7+CD27+CD95- naive CD8+ T cells expressing CXCR3 (TNR3+). The source is a human donor in good health. Some clones in this sample may be carry-over from other donors' samples.

The chain joins TRBV14 to TRBJ2-5; as DNA is missing, the TRBD2 call by TCRdb cannot be tested. The CDR3 contains 15 residues. CDR1 and CDR2 from the germline V gene are SGHDN and FVKESK. The CDR3 spells CASSQIGIVGETQYF.

V gene TRBV28 combines with J gene TRBJ2-2; the D call of TRBD1 rests on TCRdb alone, since no DNA is present to check it. Per germline, CDR1 MDHEN and CDR2 SYDVKM. The CDR3 consists of 16 residues. CDR3 region: CASKNAPRYGGGELFF. The whole variable domain, filled in from reference TRBV28 and TRBJ2-2, reads DVKVTQSSRYLVKRTGEKVFLECVQDMDHENMFWYRQDPGLGLRLIYFSYDVKMKEKGDIPEGYSVSREKKERFSLILESASTNQTSMYLCASKNAPRYGGGELFFGEGSRLTVL.

This sequence joins TRBV18 and TRBJ1-4. The CDR3 consists of 15 residues. Germline V gene sequence: CDR1 KGHSH, CDR2 LQKENI. This CDR3 is CASSPVQRVQEKLFF.

The chain links TRBV12-3 or TRBV12-4 to TRBJ2-3; as DNA is missing, the TRBD2 call by TCRdb cannot be tested. The CDR3 consists of 18 residues. CDR3 loop: CASSPGLAGGRITDTQYF.

V gene TRBV3-1 combines with J gene TRBJ2-1; there is no DNA to check the TCRdb D call of TRBD2. CDR1 LGHDT and CDR2 YNNKEL come from the germline V gene (reference sequence). The CDR3 is 15 residues long. CDR3 sequence reads: CASSQELAGGDEQFF.

The chain joins TRBV10-3 to TRBJ2-7. Germline V lookup: CDR1 ENHRY, CDR2 SYGVKD. This CDR3 contains 11 residues. The CDR3 sequence is CAISGSYEQYF.

The CDR3 sequence is CASSLVVGGVYNEQFF. The chain recombines TRBV7-9 with TRBJ2-1; TCRdb outputs TRBD2, but without DNA this stays unchecked. Germline V lookup: CDR1 SEHNR, CDR2 FQNEAQ (reference sequence). The CDR3 has 16 amino acids.

V and J are TRBV28 and TRBJ1-5; TCRdb outputs TRBD1, but without DNA this stays unchecked. CDR3 size: 18 residues. Per the germline V gene, CDR1 is MDHEN and CDR2 is SYDVKM. CDR3 region: CASSSGPRLDREDQPQHF.

The rearrangement uses TRBV14 and TRBJ2-1; TCRdb selects TRBD2, and the lack of DNA leaves this call unchecked. The CDR3 is 18 residues long. CDR1 and CDR2 from the germline V gene are SGHDN and FVKESK. CDR3 in amino acids: CASSQALAVAGQHNEQFF.

The chain employs TRBV7-9 and TRBJ2-3; TCRdb reports TRBD2, a call that lacks DNA to check it against. This CDR3 contains 16 residues. Germline-derived CDR1 and CDR2 are SEHNR and FQNEAQ (reference sequence). CDR3 sequence reads: CASSYRLAGSTDTQYF.

The rearrangement uses TRBV14 and TRBJ2-3; TCRdb's D call of TRBD2 is untestable without DNA. The CDR3 covers 15 residues. Germline CDR1 reads SGHDN; CDR2 reads FVKESK. The CDR3 loop is CASSQETSGTDTQYF. The variable domain in full, with the rest retrieved from reference TRBV14 and TRBJ2-3, is EAGVTQFPSHSVIEKGQTVTLRCDPISGHDNLYWYRRVMGKEIKFLLHFVKESKQDESGMPNNRFLAERTGGTYSTLKVQPAELEDSGVYFCASSQETSGTDTQYFGPGTRLTVL.

The chain employs TRBV11-2 and TRBJ1-1. The CDR3 runs 16 residues. Germline assignment: CDR1 SGHAT and CDR2 FQNNGV. CDR3 residues: CASSLEEWGLNTEAFF.

The chain couples TRBV29-1 to TRBJ1-2; TCRdb indicates TRBD1, and absent DNA this call remains unverified. Germline loops: CDR1 SQVTM, CDR2 ANQGSEA. This CDR3 contains 16 residues. CDR3: CSVEDTVGNQGYGYTF.

The chain combines TRBV4-1 with TRBJ2-5; lacking DNA, the TRBD1 call made by TCRdb goes unchecked. CDR1 and CDR2 (germline): MGHRA, YSYEKL. CDR3 length: 14 residues. The CDR3 reads CASSPMTVQETQYF.

This rearrangement joins TRBV29-1 to TRBJ2-1; absent DNA, TCRdb's TRBD1 call cannot be checked. Germline CDR1 is SQVTM and CDR2 is ANQGSEA. The CDR3 contains 12 residues. The CDR3 sequence: CSVDRGLFEQFF.

V and J are TRBV9 and TRBJ2-7; TCRdb's D call of TRBD1 is untestable without DNA. CDR1 SGDLS and CDR2 YYNGEE come from the germline V gene. The CDR3 loop spans 15 amino acids. CDR3 protein: CASSVAGGGTYEQYF.

The rearrangement uses TRBV28 and TRBJ2-1. From germline, CDR1 is MDHEN and CDR2 SYDVKM. This CDR3 is built from 12 residues. This CDR3 reads CASSRASNEQFF.

The V gene is TRBV28, the J gene TRBJ2-7. Germline-derived CDR1 and CDR2 are MDHEN and SYDVKM. The CDR3 covers 13 residues. The CDR3 reads CASSFLPANEQYF.

The chain couples TRBV7-3 to TRBJ2-1; TCRdb names TRBD1, which stays unverified in the absence of DNA. CDR3 size: 15 residues. Germline V gene sequence: CDR1 SGHTA, CDR2 FQGTGA. This CDR3 is CASSSAPGQYNEQFF.

The rearrangement links TRBV7-9 to TRBJ2-1; the TCRdb call, TRBD1, lacks DNA for checking. This CDR3 is 13 amino acids long. CDR1 is SEHNR and CDR2 is FQNEAQ in the germline V gene (reference sequence). This chain's CDR3 is CASSLARDNEQFF.

V and J are TRBV5-1 and TRBJ2-7; lacking DNA, the TRBD1 call made by TCRdb goes unchecked. The CDR3 covers 16 residues. Germline V gene data show CDR1 as SGHRS and CDR2 as YFSETQ. CDR3 sequence: CASSLAVPGGYYEQYF. Together with reference TRBV5-1 and TRBJ2-7, the CDR3 gives the full variable domain: KAGVTQTPRYLIKTRGQQVTLSCSPISGHRSVSWYQQTPGQGLQFLFEYFSETQRNKGNFPGRFSGRQFSNSRSEMNVSTLELGDSALYLCASSLAVPGGYYEQYFGPGTRLTVT.

This chain links TRBV12-3 or TRBV12-4 with TRBJ2-7; TCRdb names TRBD2, which stays unverified in the absence of DNA. The CDR3 is 12 residues long. CDR3 sequence: CASAGLAAEQYF.

This rearrangement joins TRBV7-6 to TRBJ2-3; TCRdb lists TRBD1, though no DNA is available to test this call. The CDR3 contains 13 residues. The germline CDR1 and CDR2 sequences are SGHVS and FNYEAQ. CDR3: CASSLPPGDTQYF. The variable domain in full, with the rest retrieved from reference TRBV7-6 and TRBJ2-3, is GAGVSQSPRYKVTKRGQDVALRCDPISGHVSLYWYRQALGQGPEFLTYFNYEAQQDKSGLPNDRFSAERPEGSISTLTIQRTEQRDSAMYRCASSLPPGDTQYFGPGTRLTVL.

V gene TRBV7-9 combines with J gene TRBJ2-7; TCRdb's D call of TRBD2 is untestable without DNA. Germline assignment: CDR1 SEHNR and CDR2 FQNEAQ (reference sequence). This CDR3 is 13 amino acids long. Here the CDR3 reads CASSDGRWDEQYF.